These T cell receptor beta chains were read from a single sample in a study of blood T cells in healthy people across ages. TCRdb fed the 5' RACE reads into MiXCR, producing one record per CDR3 protein. The sample includes around 800,000 distinct CDR3 sequences, around 45% seen only once; the top ten take 15% to 20%. Sequencing was done on a sample of blood. The receptor set was obtained from an older man in good health. The conserved cysteine and the conserved F or W are not part of the CDR3 here. Fields, in order: V gene, CDR3 length, J gene, CDR3 protein.

V: TRBV11-3
length: 11
J: TRBJ1-2
CDR3: ASSLNRVDRYT

V: TRBV7-2
length: 14
J: TRBJ1-3
CDR3: ASSTLPGAGGNTIY

V: TRBV7-3
length: 14
J: TRBJ2-3
CDR3: ASSRGLAGSPDTQY

V: TRBV5-1
length: 14
J: TRBJ1-1
CDR3: ASSLPQTGTHTEAF

V: TRBV29-1
length: 12
J: TRBJ2-5
CDR3: SVGAAGVIETQY

V: TRBV20-1
length: 13
J: TRBJ2-3
CDR3: SAGGGAGGPDTQY

V: TRBV10-3
length: 16
J: TRBJ1-2
CDR3: AISDITGTGESNYGYT

V: TRBV3-1
length: 13
J: -
CDR3: ASSQGTSGLREQY

V: TRBV5-1
length: 13
J: TRBJ2-5
CDR3: ASKTSGEERETRY

V: TRBV6-2/TRBV6-3
length: 13
J: TRBJ2-1
CDR3: ASSYPTGSRNEQF

V: TRBV12-3/TRBV12-4
length: 14
J: TRBJ2-3
CDR3: ASSFVSGRGADTQY

V: TRBV10-3
length: 10
J: TRBJ2-1
CDR3: AIRPPAGEQF

V: TRBV14
length: 10
J: TRBJ2-5
CDR3: ASSQLQETQY

V: TRBV12-3/TRBV12-4
length: 13
J: TRBJ2-1
CDR3: ASSQLAGGTNEQF

V: TRBV4-1
length: 12
J: TRBJ2-7
CDR3: ASSPGQGLYEQY

V: TRBV9
length: 11
J: TRBJ2-7
CDR3: ASSAASGTEQY

V: TRBV4-2
length: 10
J: TRBJ2-1
CDR3: ASSSSTETQF

V: TRBV4-2
length: 14
J: TRBJ2-1
CDR3: ASSQGTSGAYNEQF

V: TRBV15
length: 13
J: TRBJ2-1
CDR3: ATSTRTSAYNEQF

V: TRBV29-1
length: 11
J: TRBJ2-7
CDR3: SVGAGSFYEQY

V: TRBV5-1
length: 13
J: -
CDR3: ASSHGEGATYEQY

V: TRBV12-3/TRBV12-4
length: 9
J: TRBJ2-5
CDR3: ASTEGLTQY

V: TRBV5-1
length: 16
J: TRBJ2-1
CDR3: ASSPVPGLAGGSFEQF

V: TRBV28
length: 15
J: TRBJ2-7
CDR3: ASSSPASEGGSYEQY

V: TRBV7-2
length: 13
J: TRBJ1-5
CDR3: ASSLISNSNQPQH

V: TRBV30
length: 10
J: TRBJ2-3
CDR3: AWDLGADTQY

V: TRBV20-1
length: 11
J: TRBJ2-2
CDR3: SARDLGLGELF

V: TRBV9
length: 14
J: TRBJ1-2
CDR3: ASSVGVRDTNYGYT

V: TRBV11-3
length: 14
J: TRBJ2-1
CDR3: ASSFAGLAFYNEQF

V: TRBV6-2/TRBV6-3
length: 11
J: TRBJ2-7
CDR3: ASSYEAGLQQY

V: TRBV7-2
length: 11
J: TRBJ2-7
CDR3: ASSLAAPRLQY

V: TRBV7-9
length: 13
J: TRBJ1-2
CDR3: ASSLEAAMVYGYT

V: TRBV30
length: 13
J: TRBJ2-5
CDR3: AWKRDLGIGETQY

V: TRBV28
length: 14
J: TRBJ2-3
CDR3: ASSFGVAGGIDTQY

V: TRBV12-3/TRBV12-4
length: 15
J: TRBJ1-1
CDR3: ASSFTLTGTANTEAF

V: TRBV7-2
length: 13
J: -
CDR3: ASSLTGTSIYEQY

V: TRBV27
length: 9
J: TRBJ2-7
CDR3: ASRTNYEQY

V: TRBV28
length: 13
J: TRBJ2-1
CDR3: ASSLFPGVYNEQF

V: TRBV7-3
length: 13
J: TRBJ2-1
CDR3: ASSLGVSTYNEQF

V: TRBV2
length: 9
J: TRBJ2-4
CDR3: ASRWGNIQY

V: TRBV29-1
length: 11
J: TRBJ2-7
CDR3: SVDSGDLYEQY

V: TRBV10-3
length: 12
J: TRBJ1-5
CDR3: AISDTGGNQPQH

V: TRBV20-1
length: 9
J: TRBJ2-5
CDR3: SRVVFETQY

V: TRBV5-1
length: 12
J: TRBJ2-4
CDR3: ASSFESAKNIQY

V: TRBV20-1
length: 14
J: TRBJ2-3
CDR3: SARAATSGRTDTQY

V: TRBV7-2
length: 11
J: TRBJ1-2
CDR3: ASSSGQPYGYT

V: TRBV27
length: 11
J: TRBJ1-5
CDR3: ASSAGRGRPQH

V: TRBV3-1
length: 15
J: TRBJ2-7
CDR3: ASSQEYAGVSSYEQY

V: TRBV28
length: 12
J: TRBJ2-3
CDR3: ASRTSGSRDTQY

V: TRBV5-6
length: 11
J: TRBJ1-2
CDR3: ASSSPGGTGYT

V: TRBV5-1
length: 13
J: TRBJ2-1
CDR3: ASSFLAETNNEQF